These 16 T cell receptor beta chains were sequenced from one sample in a study of Ad26.COV2.S vaccination and SARS-CoV-2 variants (dated by TCRdb to the early 2020s). Preparation of the library involved the immunoSEQ multiplex PCR assay. The table comes from immuneACCESS by way of TCRdb, which keeps in-frame sequences with V and J called. Part of the clones is missing from these tables; in studies checked, under half for an unresolved V gene and the rest for unknown reasons. Counted in this sample were about 350,000 clones; about 89% of them appeared once. Around 5.3% of the sample is taken by the ten largest. Read against the paper, the sample's treatment or condition label means: about 20 received Ad26.COV2.S at low or high dose, single or two shots; about 5 received placebo; per-sample allocation not given. For vaccine and placebo recipients, repertoires were sequenced using samples collected on day 63 after the first injection.

Sequenced material: peripheral blood, taken in a trial of Ad26.COV2.S vaccine versus placebo. The receptors were gathered from a person aged 18 to 59 who received the Ad26.COV2.S COVID-19 vaccine or a placebo.

The rearrangement joins TRBV3-1 (or the pseudogene TRBV3-2) to TRBJ2-3, with 11 bases aligning to TRBD2. Trimming took 6 bases from V and 3 from J; bases not matched to a gene: 5. Germline V gene sequence: CDR1 LGHDT, CDR2 YNNKEL (reference sequence). The length of the CDR3 is 15 residues. The CDR3 coding sequence is TGTGCCAGCAGACATAGCGGGGGGGCTACAGATACGCAGTATTTT. This sequence encodes CASRHSGGATDTQYF.

The chain employs TRBV20-1 and TRBJ2-3; D unclear. V lost 4 bases to trimming and J lost 8 bases, with 10 bases between them. Germline V gene data show CDR1 as DFQATT and CDR2 as SNEGSKA (reference sequence). This CDR3 has 11 residues. The DNA for the CDR3 is TGCAGTGCTACGGTCATCGGTACGCAGTATTTT. This encodes CSATVIGTQYF.

The chain employs TRBV3-1 (or the pseudogene TRBV3-2) and TRBJ1-3; D is undetermined. The germline V gene has CDR1 LGHDT and CDR2 YNNKEL (reference sequence). This CDR3 has 15 amino acids. V was shortened by 4 bases and J by 0 bases, with 10 bases between the two germline ends. CDR3 DNA sequence: TGTGCCAGCAGCCGCACGAGGAACTCTGGAAACACCATATATTTT. Amino acids: CASSRTRNSGNTIYF.

The V and J genes are TRBV7-8 and TRBJ1-5; D unclear. The CDR3 has 17 residues. CDR1 is SGHVS, CDR2 FQNEAQ, per germline. Trimming pared 1 base from V and 7 bases from J, leaving 20 bases between. Written as DNA, the CDR3 is TGTGCCAGCAGCTTAGTTATCCGCCAGGACCCCAACCAGCCCCAGCATTTT. This codes for CASSLVIRQDPNQPQHF. Full variable domain (missing parts from reference TRBV7-8 and TRBJ1-5): GAGVSQSPRYKVAKRGQDVALRCDPISGHVSLFWYQQALGQGPEFLTYFQNEAQLDKSGLPSDRFFAERPEGSVSTLKIQRTQQEDSAVYLCASSLVIRQDPNQPQHFGDGTRLSIL.

This chain uses TRBV7-8 with TRBJ1-5, with 7 nucleotides matching TRBD1. The V gene end was trimmed by 5 bases and the J gene end by 3 bases; junction bases not matched to a gene: 4. Germline V gene sequence: CDR1 SGHVS, CDR2 FQNEAQ. The CDR3 loop spans 14 amino acids. Here the CDR3 reads CASSLTGTNQPQHF. In nucleotides, the CDR3 is TGTGCCAGCAGCCTGACAGGGACCAATCAGCCCCAGCATTTT.

V gene TRBV20-1 combines with J gene TRBJ1-5; weak D call: TRBD1 (6 bases). Germline CDR1 reads DFQATT; CDR2 reads SNEGSKA (reference sequence). The CDR3 has 13 amino acids. Trimming took off 3 bases at V and 4 bases at J, with 10 bases between the two ends. CDR3: CSASNQGNQPQHF. DNA for the CDR3: TGCAGTGCTAGTAACCAGGGGAATCAGCCCCAGCATTTT.

The chain joins TRBV12-3 or TRBV12-4 to TRBJ1-5; D gene uncertain. Trimming pared 5 bases from V and 4 bases from J, leaving 6 bases between. The CDR3 contains 12 residues. CDR3 in amino acids: CASSTSNQPQHF. The DNA for the CDR3 is TGTGCCAGCAGTACTAGTAATCAGCCCCAGCATTTT.

This chain links TRBV20-1 with TRBJ2-3; D call uncertain. Trimming cost V 6 bases and J 5 bases, with 9 bases left between them. The CDR3 length is 11 residues. CDR1 is DFQATT, CDR2 SNEGSKA, per germline (reference sequence). The CDR3 DNA sequence: TGCAGTGCCCCAAAAGGAGATACGCAGTATTTT. This gives the protein CSAPKGDTQYF.

Regarding this clone: In the same sample, other DNA sequences code for this CDR3. J is TRBJ1-1 and V is TRBV18; D is unclear. Germline V CDR1 and CDR2: KGHSH, LQKENI. This CDR3 has 13 residues. Trimming pared 2 bases from V and 0 bases from J, leaving 4 bases between. In nucleotides, the CDR3 is TGTGCCAGCTCACCAGGGGTGAACACTGAAGCTTTCTTT. Translating it yields CASSPGVNTEAFF. The variable domain in full, completed from reference TRBV18 and TRBJ1-1, reads NAGVMQNPRHLVRRRGQEARLRCSPMKGHSHVYWYRQLPEEGLKFMVYLQKENIIDESGMPKERFSAEFPKEGPSILRIQQVVRGDSAAYFCASSPGVNTEAFFGQGTRLTVV.

The J gene is TRBJ1-3, the V gene TRBV2; D unclear. Germline values: CDR1 SNHLY, CDR2 FYNNEI. V dropped 4 bases and J dropped 7 bases, with 14 bases sitting between them. The CDR3 contains 14 residues. The CDR3 loop reads CASSGTPAVNTIYF. CDR3 in DNA: TGTGCCAGCAGTGGGACCCCTGCTGTGAACACCATATATTTT.

The rearrangement uses TRBV19 and TRBJ1-2; D remains unclear. Germline values: CDR1 LNHDA, CDR2 SQIVND (reference sequence). V lost 5 bases to trimming and J lost 0 bases, with 13 bases between them. The CDR3 covers 15 residues. Here the CDR3 reads CASSPGRRANYGYTF. CDR3 bases: TGTGCCAGTAGTCCCGGACGGCGAGCTAACTATGGCTACACCTTC.

The chain couples TRBV3-1 (or the pseudogene TRBV3-2) to TRBJ2-7; D gene uncertain. Germline V CDR1 and CDR2: LGHDT, YNNKEL (reference sequence). CDR3 length: 12 amino acids. V gave up 0 bases and J gave up 7 bases, with 7 bases separating them. This CDR3 is CASSQDLKEQYF. The CDR3 coding sequence is TGTGCCAGCAGCCAAGATCTCAAAGAGCAGTACTTC.

The rearrangement uses TRBV29-1 and TRBJ1-5; no firm D call. The CDR3 runs to 15 residues. V lost 5 bases and J 0 bases, leaving 14 bases between the germline ends. Per the germline V gene, CDR1 is SQVTM and CDR2 is ANQGSEA. The CDR3 coding sequence is TGCAGCGTTACTTTGGCAACGGATAGCAATCAGCCCCAGCATTTT. It codes for CSVTLATDSNQPQHF.

The chain links TRBV20-1 to TRBJ2-1; TRBD1 is a possible D gene (6 bases). Trimming shortened V by 5 bases and J by 8 bases, and 10 bases separated the two germline ends. This CDR3 region has 11 residues. Germline CDR1 DFQATT, CDR2 SNEGSKA (reference sequence). The CDR3 protein is CSALGGYEQFF. For the CDR3, the DNA is TGCAGTGCTCTAGGGGGATATGAGCAGTTCTTC.

The chain couples TRBV6-5 to TRBJ1-1; D may be TRBD1 (5 bases). V gave up 11 bases and J gave up 7 bases, with 20 bases separating them. The CDR3 sequence is 13 residues long. Germline values: CDR1 MNHEY, CDR2 SVGAGI. DNA of the CDR3: TGTGCCTTACAGATACGCTGGGGGGGTGAAGCTTTCTTT. Its protein product is CALQIRWGGEAFF.

V gene TRBV27 combines with J gene TRBJ1-2, with TRBD1 as a possible D gene (6 bases). V was pared by 6 bases and J by 3 bases, with 11 bases between. The CDR3 consists of 13 residues. Germline CDR1 and CDR2: MNHEY and SMNVEV (reference sequence). DNA of the CDR3: TGTGCCAGCAGGGACAGCGGGCACTATGGCTACACCTTC. Translating it yields CASRDSGHYGYTF.